One sample yielded the 6 T cell receptor beta chains listed below, sequenced in a study of T cells after yellow fever vaccination. TCRdb used MiXCR to reprocess the 5' RACE reads, holding one entry per CDR3 protein. The top ten hold under 30% of the sample, which has over 250,000 distinct CDR3 sequences, about 4% seen once. Sequenced material: PBMCs, taken 5 days after the yellow fever booster vaccination. The receptor set was obtained from a young man who received the YFV17D yellow fever vaccine.

This clonotype was observed a few times. This chain connects TRBV10-3 to TRBJ2-7; D might be TRBD1 or TRBD2, each matching 5 bases. Trimming pared 7 bases from V and 2 bases from J, leaving 21 bases between. Germline CDR1 and CDR2: ENHRY and SYGVKD. The CDR3 runs to 16 residues. The CDR3 DNA reads as TGTGCCATCACGCCTGGGACGCAAAACTATACCTACGAGCAGTACGTC. This sequence encodes CAITPGTQNYTYEQYV.

This clonotype was seen only a few times. The J gene is TRBJ1-3, the V gene TRBV20-1; possible D gene TRBD1, 5 bases. Trimming took 0 bases from V and 6 from J, leaving 15 bases between them. The CDR3 covers 15 residues. Germline V lookup: CDR1 DFQATT, CDR2 SNEGSKA (reference sequence). The CDR3 is CSARDPVGGENTIYF. As DNA, the CDR3 is TGCAGTGCTAGAGACCCAGTGGGGGGAGAAAACACCATATATTTT.

This chain links TRBV20-1 with TRBJ2-3, with no clear D. Trimming shortened V by 3 bases and J by 2 bases, and 18 bases separated the two germline ends. Germline loops: CDR1 DFQATT, CDR2 SNEGSKA (reference sequence). The CDR3 has 16 amino acids. In nucleotides, the CDR3 is TGCAGTGCTAGGCCGTCCAGGTCTGCCCTCACAGATACGCAGTATTTT. It yields the protein CSARPSRSALTDTQYF.

The rearrangement joins TRBV20-1 to TRBJ1-5, with 8 bases that match TRBD1. The CDR3 sequence is 13 residues long. Germline assignment: CDR1 DFQATT and CDR2 SNEGSKA (reference sequence). The V and J ends lost 3 bases and 7 bases, in that order; junction bases with no gene match: 5. The CDR3 bases are TGCAGTGCTAGGGGACAGGTTGGGCAGCCCCAGCATTTT. Amino acid sequence: CSARGQVGQPQHF.

This clonotype was detected many times. The V call is TRBV11-1, the J call TRBJ2-1, with a weak D call TRBD2 (6 bases). The germline V and J ends were trimmed by 5 bases and 7 bases, with 12 bases remaining between them. Germline-derived CDR1 and CDR2 are SGHAT and FQDESV (reference sequence). The CDR3 spans 13 residues. CDR3 protein: CASSPRDANEQFF. The DNA for the CDR3 is TGTGCCAGCAGCCCGCGGGACGCAAATGAGCAGTTCTTC.

The chain employs TRBV14 and TRBJ2-1; 9 bases map to TRBD2. CDR3 size: 15 residues. Germline lookup yields CDR1 SGHDN and CDR2 FVKESK. V lost 4 bases to trimming and J lost 8 bases; unmatched junction nucleotides: 9. The CDR3 DNA reads TGTGCCAGCAGCCGATTCGGGACTAGCTTCGATGAGCAGTTCTTC. Translating gives CASSRFGTSFDEQFF.